These 14 T cell receptor beta chains originate from one sample sequenced in a study of beta chain features in type 1 diabetes. Findings and caveats of the study: Moderate but significant shortening of TCRB CDR3s was recorded in all four CD4+ subsets from Type 1 diabetes patients.

Expressed TCRB transcripts were sequenced, since all the RNA that had been isolated was reverse transcribed. Data came from immunoSEQ multiplex PCR; TCRdb stores just in-frame clones and leaves some out. The table includes around 710,000 clones, roughly an eighth detected once. Their specific antigens are unknown. The specimen was naive CD4+ T cells from blood. The origin of the receptors is a man aged 25-45 years with type 1 diabetes.

The genes are TRBV7-9 and TRBJ1-4; the D is unclear. Germline CDR1 SEHNR, CDR2 FQNEAQ (reference sequence). V was cut by 1 base and J by 6 bases, with 3 bases left in between. There are 12 residues in the CDR3. The CDR3 coding sequence is TGTGCCAGCAGCTTAGTCGATGAAAAACTGTTTTTT. It codes for CASSLVDEKLFF.

This clone showed up just a few times. This sample includes further DNA sequences coding for the same CDR3. The CDR3 DNA reads as TGTGCCAGCAGCCCTAGCAATCAGCCCCAGCATTTT. Its translation: CASSPSNQPQHF. The chain employs TRBV7-2 and TRBJ1-5; no definite D call. This CDR3 comprises 12 residues. Germline V gene data show CDR1 as SGHTA and CDR2 as FQGNSA. Trimming took off 5 bases at V and 0 bases at J, with 2 bases between the two ends.

Only a few counts were recorded for this clone. This chain links TRBV5-5 with TRBJ1-1, with 7 bases fitting TRBD1. From germline, CDR1 is SGHKS and CDR2 YYEKEE (reference sequence). V lost 2 bases, J lost 0 bases, and 7 bases stayed unmatched. CDR3 length: 16 amino acids. CDR3 DNA sequence: TGTGCCAGCAGCTTCAGTACCGGGACAGTGAACACTGAAGCTTTCTTT. Translation: CASSFSTGTVNTEAFF.

This clone came up a few times. The chain carries TRBV11-2 and TRBJ1-6; unclear D gene. The CDR3 length is 11 residues. CDR1 SGHAT and CDR2 FQNNGV come from the germline V gene. V was pared by 1 base and J by 17 bases, with 9 bases between. In DNA form, the CDR3 reads TGTGCCAGCAGCTTAGGGCAGTTTATCCACTTT. This codes for CASSLGQFIHF.

The V gene is TRBV5-1, the J gene TRBJ1-1; a possible D gene is TRBD1 (6 bases). The germline V and J ends were trimmed by 6 bases and 2 bases, with 17 bases remaining between them. Germline V gives CDR1 SGHRS, CDR2 YFSETQ. This CDR3 comprises 15 residues. CDR3 nucleotides: TGCGCCAGCACGGCCAGATCAGGGGTAAACACTGAAGCTTTCTTT. This gives the protein CASTARSGVNTEAFF. The complete variable domain, with remaining parts taken from reference TRBV5-1 and TRBJ1-1, reads KAGVTQTPRYLIKTRGQQVTLSCSPISGHRSVSWYQQTPGQGLQFLFEYFSETQRNKGNFPGRFSGRQFSNSRSEMNVSTLELGDSALYLCASTARSGVNTEAFFGQGTRLTVV.

In its sample, this clone was seen a few times. The chain recombines TRBV9 with TRBJ2-3; possible D gene TRBD2, 5 bases. Germline loops: CDR1 SGDLS, CDR2 YYNGEE. V was shortened by 4 bases and J by 2 bases, with 11 bases between the two germline ends. There are 14 residues in the CDR3. The CDR3 loop is CASSYERFTDTQYF. As DNA, the CDR3 is TGTGCCAGCAGCTACGAGCGGTTCACAGATACGCAGTATTTT.

This clone occurred a few times. The CDR3 sequence is CASSLAIGARSYEQYF. The CDR3 nucleotides read TGCGCCAGCAGCCTCGCGATCGGGGCTCGGTCCTACGAGCAGTACTTC. The chain links TRBV4-3 to TRBJ2-7; D may match TRBD1 or TRBD2 (5 bases each). This CDR3 region has 16 residues. Germline CDR1 reads LGHNA; CDR2 reads YSLEER. V lost 4 bases and J lost 1, with 17 bases in between.

The table lists this clone with a few counts. Other DNA sequences within the sample encode an identical CDR3. This chain links TRBV4-3 with TRBJ2-3; the match to TRBD2 covers 7 bases. The V gene end was trimmed by 2 bases and the J gene end by 1 base; junction bases not matched to a gene: 9. The CDR3 consists of 17 residues. Germline V lookup: CDR1 LGHNA, CDR2 YSLEER. The CDR3 here is CASSQLHGRVGTDTQYF. Here the CDR3 DNA reads TGCGCCAGCAGCCAATTACATGGGAGGGTGGGCACAGATACGCAGTATTTT.

This clone was counted between two and nine times. This chain links TRBV2 with TRBJ1-5, with a weak D call TRBD1 (6 bases). Germline CDR1 reads SNHLY; CDR2 reads FYNNEI. The CDR3 consists of 14 residues. V dropped 7 bases and J dropped 3 bases, with 13 bases sitting between them. The CDR3 DNA sequence: TGTGCCAGCACCCAAACAGGGACCAATCAGCCCCAGCATTTT. The encoded protein is CASTQTGTNQPQHF.

This clone has a handful of counts. The CDR3 protein is CASSNGTSWDYNEQFF. The CDR3 bases are TGTGCCAGCAGCAATGGGACTAGCTGGGACTACAATGAGCAGTTCTTC. J is TRBJ2-1 and V is TRBV9; 9 bases align to TRBD2. Germline trimming cut 4 bases from V and 3 bases from J; bases unmatched to any gene: 8. This CDR3 is built from 16 residues. CDR1 and CDR2 (germline): SGDLS, YYNGEE.

This clone showed up just a few times. This chain uses TRBV6-5 with TRBJ2-1, with 13 bases fitting TRBD2. The V and J ends lost 6 bases and 12 bases, in that order; junction bases with no gene match: 8. The germline V gene has CDR1 MNHEY and CDR2 SVGAGI. This CDR3 is built from 14 residues. The CDR3 here is CASSSGLAGVLQFF. The CDR3 DNA sequence: TGTGCCAGCAGCTCCGGACTAGCGGGGGTTTTGCAGTTCTTC.

The genes are TRBV7-2 and TRBJ1-2; D is unresolved. Trimming removed 4 bases from V and 7 bases from J, with 13 bases in between. Germline CDR1 and CDR2: SGHTA and FQGNSA. CDR3 length equals 13 residues. CDR3 coding DNA: TGTGCCAGCAGCTCAAACCACGGGCTTGGCTACACCTTC. It is translated as CASSSNHGLGYTF.

This clone was detected only once. The V gene is TRBV4-3, the J gene TRBJ1-5; 9 nucleotides match TRBD1. Losses at the gene ends were 3 bases for V and 5 bases for J; bases not matched to a gene: 2. This CDR3 comprises 14 residues. Germline values: CDR1 LGHNA, CDR2 YSLEER. The CDR3 bases are TGCGCCAGCAGCCAGACAGGGGGATATCAGCCCCAGCATTTT. This translates into CASSQTGGYQPQHF.

The sample holds a few counts of this clone. The V and J genes are TRBV7-2 and TRBJ1-6; 9 nucleotides agree with TRBD1. The germline gives CDR1 SGHTA, CDR2 FQGNSA. J lost 7 bases, V lost 3 bases, and 4 bases had no gene match. This CDR3 comprises 15 residues. The CDR3 DNA reads as TGTGCCAGCAGCTTCCTGGGACAGGGAAATTCACCCCTCCACTTT. It translates to CASSFLGQGNSPLHF.